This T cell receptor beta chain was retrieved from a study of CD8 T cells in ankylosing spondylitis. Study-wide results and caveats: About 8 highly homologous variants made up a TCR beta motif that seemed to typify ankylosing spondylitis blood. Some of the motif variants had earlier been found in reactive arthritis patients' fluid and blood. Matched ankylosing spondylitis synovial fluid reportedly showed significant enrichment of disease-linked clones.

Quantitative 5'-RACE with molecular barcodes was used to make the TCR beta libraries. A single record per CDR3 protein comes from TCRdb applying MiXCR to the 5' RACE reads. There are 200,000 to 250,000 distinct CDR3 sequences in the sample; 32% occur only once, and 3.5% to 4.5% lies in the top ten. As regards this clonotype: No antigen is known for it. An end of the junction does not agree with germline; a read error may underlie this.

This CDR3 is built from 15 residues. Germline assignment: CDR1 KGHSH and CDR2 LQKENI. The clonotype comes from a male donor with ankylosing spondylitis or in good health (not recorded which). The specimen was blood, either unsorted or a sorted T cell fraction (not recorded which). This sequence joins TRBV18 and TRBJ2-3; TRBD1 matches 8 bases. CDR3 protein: CASSPGQGGTHTQYF. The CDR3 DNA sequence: TGTGCCAGCTCGCCCGGACAGGGCGGCACACATACGCAGTATTTT. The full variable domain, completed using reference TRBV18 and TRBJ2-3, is NAGVMQNPRHLVRRRGQEARLRCSPMKGHSHVYWYRQLPEEGLKFMVYLQKENIIDESGMPKERFSAEFPKEGPSILRIQQVVRGDSAAYFCASSPGQGGTHTQYFGPGTRLTVL.